These 5 T cell receptor beta chains originate from one sample sequenced in a study of blood T cell repertoires in COVID-19 (dated by TCRdb to the early 2020s). The library was produced with the immunoSEQ multiplex PCR assay. The clones in this table, taken by TCRdb from immuneACCESS, are in-frame only. Not every clone is retained; where verified, under half of the shortfall comes from an unresolved V gene, and the cause of the rest is unknown. For this sample there are 300,000 to 350,000 clones; roughly 89% appear just once. Over 3.5% of the sample is held by the ten biggest clonotypes. Material: PBMCs or T cells enriched from blood (not recorded which). Source of these receptors: a woman aged 18-29 years with acute COVID-19.

The V call is TRBV4-2, the J call TRBJ2-3; 8 bases line up with TRBD2. The germline V gene encodes CDR1 LGHNA and CDR2 YNFKEQ. V lost 1 base to trimming and J lost 1 base; unmatched junction nucleotides: 7. This CDR3 has 17 amino acids. The CDR3 region is CASSQAPAGEGTDTQYF. The CDR3 nucleotides are TGTGCCAGCAGCCAAGCCCCAGCGGGGGAGGGCACAGATACGCAGTATTTT.

The chain is built from TRBV10-2 and TRBJ1-3; no reliable D call. CDR3 length: 15 amino acids. Deletions cut 6 bases from V and 0 bases from J, with 12 bases between. The germline gives CDR1 WSHSY, CDR2 SAAADI. CDR3 sequence: CASRHDLSSGNTIYF. DNA of the CDR3: TGCGCCAGCAGGCACGACTTGAGCTCTGGAAACACCATATATTTT.

The chain uses TRBV9 and TRBJ2-3; no definite D call. This CDR3 spans 14 amino acids. Trimming removed 4 bases at V and 6 bases at J, with 15 bases between. Germline V lookup: CDR1 SGDLS, CDR2 YYNGEE. CDR3 region: CASSPSAALDTQYF. The CDR3 bases are TGTGCCAGCAGCCCCAGCGCGGCTCTGGATACGCAGTATTTT. Based on the CDR3 plus reference TRBV9 and TRBJ2-3, the full variable domain is DSGVTQTPKHLITATGQRVTLRCSPRSGDLSVYWYQQSLDQGLQFLIQYYNGEERAKGNILERFSAQQFPDLHSELNLSSLELGDSALYFCASSPSAALDTQYFGPGTRLTVL.

This chain connects TRBV5-1 to TRBJ2-7; 7 bases are a match to TRBD2. Germline CDR1 is SGHRS and CDR2 is YFSETQ. The CDR3 extends over 14 amino acids. With 4 bases clipped from V and 2 bases from J, the junction kept 6 bases outside the gene matches. DNA of the CDR3: TGCGCCAGCAGCCTGCCGGGAGGCACCTACGAGCAGTACTTC. It specifies CASSLPGGTYEQYF. Based on the CDR3 plus reference TRBV5-1 and TRBJ2-7, the full variable domain is KAGVTQTPRYLIKTRGQQVTLSCSPISGHRSVSWYQQTPGQGLQFLFEYFSETQRNKGNFPGRFSGRQFSNSRSEMNVSTLELGDSALYLCASSLPGGTYEQYFGPGTRLTVT.

The CDR3 loop is CASSLGTGWNEQFF. CDR3 in DNA: TGTGCCAGCAGCCTAGGGACAGGTTGGAATGAGCAGTTCTTC. The rearrangement joins TRBV7-3 to TRBJ2-1; 8 bases line up with TRBD1. V lost 5 bases and J lost 7; bases outside the gene matches: 7. Germline V CDR1 and CDR2: SGHTA, FQGTGA. The CDR3 totals 14 residues.